The rows below give T cell receptor beta chains drawn from one sample of a study of technical replicates of blood from several donors. Sequenced by immunoSEQ multiplex PCR; TCRdb stores in-frame clones only, minus some. The data contain roughly 100,000 clones, approximately 94% of them singletons. Sequenced material: T cells isolated from PBMCs. The origin of the receptors is a human donor in good health. Each CDR3 is given with its conserved first and last residue. A D gene is named only where the DNA matches it firmly. The size entry is marked missing in some rows and otherwise reads once, few, many or a size class.

V gene	clone size	D gene	J gene	CDR3 DNA	CDR3 protein
TRBV27	.	.	TRBJ2-3	TGTGCCAGCAGGAGCGTCCGAGATACGCAGTATTTT	CASRSVRDTQYF
TRBV7-9	.	.	TRBJ2-7	TGTGCCAGCAGCCAGGTGGGGCTCGATCACAACTACGAGCAGTACTTC	CASSQVGLDHNYEQYF
TRBV30	.	.	TRBJ2-3	TGTGCCTGGAGTACACCGAGACTGGGTAGAGCTCGCGATACGCAGTATTTT	CAWSTPRLGRARDTQYF
TRBV5-4	.	TRBD1	TRBJ1-3	TGTGCCAGCAGCTCACAGGGGCGCGGTGGAAACACCATATATTTT	CASSSQGRGGNTIYF
TRBV6-5	.	.	TRBJ1-1	TGTGCCAGCAGTTACTCTCAGATCACTGAAGCTTTCTTT	CASSYSQITEAFF
TRBV7-3	.	.	TRBJ1-2	TGTGCCAGCAGCCCAGACAGTACTGGTCCCTATGGCTACACCTTC	CASSPDSTGPYGYTF
TRBV6-1	.	.	TRBJ1-4	TGTGCCAGCAGTGCCCAACACCCCACTAATGAAAAACTGTTTTTT	CASSAQHPTNEKLFF
TRBV7-9	.	.	TRBJ1-1	TGTGCCAGCAGCCGAGACAGAACTGAAGCTTTCTTT	CASSRDRTEAFF
TRBV2	.	TRBD1	TRBJ1-1	TGTGCCAGCAGCGGAGACAGGGGCACTGAAGCTTTCTTT	CASSGDRGTEAFF
TRBV18	once	.	TRBJ1-2	TGTGCCAGCTCAACGGGACTCCGCCGGCAGGAGGGCTACACCTTC	CASSTGLRRQEGYTF
TRBV27	.	TRBD2	TRBJ2-5	TGTGCCAGCACCCCAGGGACTAGCGGTAGACAGACCCAGTACTTC	CASTPGTSGRQTQYF
TRBV7-9	.	.	TRBJ2-7	TGTGCCAGCAGCTTAGTAGCCGGCGGCTACGAGCAGTACTTC	CASSLVAGGYEQYF
TRBV10-1	.	.	TRBJ2-1	TGCGCCAGCAGCGCACTCTGGCCCGGGGGCAATGAGCAGTTCTTC	CASSALWPGGNEQFF
TRBV6-5	.	.	TRBJ2-7	TGTGCCAGCAGTTACTCCGGAGGCGAGCAGTACTTC	CASSYSGGEQYF
TRBV7-8	once	.	TRBJ1-4	TGTGCCAGCAGCCCCCCCGAGGGTGCAACTAATGAAAAACTGTTTTTT	CASSPPEGATNEKLFF
TRBV9	.	TRBD1	TRBJ1-2	TGTGCCAGCAGCGTGGTAGACCAGACAGGGGGGGATGGCTACACCTTC	CASSVVDQTGGDGYTF
TRBV11-2	.	.	TRBJ2-1	TGTGCCAGCAGCCAAAATGAGGGGGGGGCCTACAATGAGCAGTTCTTC	CASSQNEGGAYNEQFF
TRBV28	.	.	TRBJ1-5	TGTGCTCATACAATTACCGGGTTAGGAAGTCAGCCCCAGCATTTT	CAHTITGLGSQPQHF
TRBV6-1	.	.	TRBJ1-2	TGTGCCAGCAGTGAAGCGAACAGAGGCTACACCTTC	CASSEANRGYTF
TRBV6-1	.	TRBD2	TRBJ2-3	TGTGCCAGCAGTGCCCAAGCGGGGGGCTACACAGATACGCAGTATTTT	CASSAQAGGYTDTQYF
TRBV27	.	.	TRBJ2-5	TGTGCCAGCAGTTTACTCGGACAGAAAACTATCCAAGAGACCCAGTACTTC	CASSLLGQKTIQETQYF
TRBV7-8	once	TRBD1	TRBJ1-5	TGTGCCAGCAGCTCACAGGGGTGGCAAAATCAGCCCCAGCATTTT	CASSSQGWQNQPQHF
TRBV5-5	.	TRBD1	TRBJ1-4	TGTGCCAGCAGCCCCCGGGACAGGACGTTGGCTAATGAAAAACTGTTTTTT	CASSPRDRTLANEKLFF
TRBV7-6	.	.	TRBJ2-5	TGTGCCAGCAGCTTAGGCCCCCCAGCGGCTCAAGAGACCCAGTACTTC	CASSLGPPAAQETQYF
TRBV4-1	.	.	TRBJ1-3	TGCGCCAGCAGGGAGTCCTCTGGAAACACCATATATTTT	CASRESSGNTIYF
TRBV11-2	.	.	TRBJ2-3	TGTGCCAGCAGCCAACCGGCGGAAGATACGCAGTATTTT	CASSQPAEDTQYF
TRBV5-4	.	TRBD2	TRBJ2-1	TGTGCCAGCAGCTTCCGACTAGCGGGAGGTAGCTACAATGAGCAGTTCTTC	CASSFRLAGGSYNEQFF
TRBV27	.	.	TRBJ1-1	TGTGCCAGCACTCTACAGTGGAACCCAACTTACAACACTGAAGCTTTCTTT	CASTLQWNPTYNTEAFF
TRBV30	once	.	TRBJ1-5	TGTGCCTTCGGCAGGGGAGGGAATCAGCCCCAGCATTTT	CAFGRGGNQPQHF
TRBV19	.	TRBD2	TRBJ2-1	TGTGCCAGCGCCGGTAGCGGGAGGGCAGAGAATGAGCAGTTCTTC	CASAGSGRAENEQFF
TRBV9	.	TRBD1	TRBJ2-7	TGTGCCAGCAGCGTAGCACAGGGGTCCGAGCAGTACTTC	CASSVAQGSEQYF
TRBV29-1	once	.	TRBJ2-1	TGCAGCGTTGAGGGCCCATCCTCCTACAATGAGCAGTTCTTC	CSVEGPSSYNEQFF
TRBV7-9	.	.	TRBJ1-2	TGTGCCAGCAGCAGCGTCGAGGGCTACACCTTC	CASSSVEGYTF
TRBV18	.	.	TRBJ2-3	TGTGCCAGCTCACCGGAGAGATCCACAGATACGCAGTATTTT	CASSPERSTDTQYF
TRBV28	.	TRBD1	TRBJ2-7	TGTGCCAGCACCTCTACGGACAGGGCCTCCTTCGAGCAGTACTTC	CASTSTDRASFEQYF
TRBV6-6	.	.	TRBJ1-3	TGTGCCAGCAGCTCTCTAGGGGATGGGGCCGGAAACACCATATATTTT	CASSSLGDGAGNTIYF
TRBV4-1	.	TRBD2	TRBJ2-7	TGCGCCAGCAGCCAAGATTTGGTAGCGGGAGGCTCCTACGAGCAGTACTTC	CASSQDLVAGGSYEQYF
TRBV28	.	TRBD2	TRBJ2-3	TGTGCCAGCAGTTCCTTAGCGGGGGGGCTGGATACGCAGTATTTT	CASSSLAGGLDTQYF
TRBV11-2	.	.	TRBJ1-2	TGTGCCAGCAGTTCAACCGGGATCTTTAGGAGCTACACCTTC	CASSSTGIFRSYTF
TRBV5-1	.	TRBD1	TRBJ1-4	TGCGCCAGCAGCTTGGGGGCCGCCGGGACAGTGGGAGAAAAACTGTTTTTT	CASSLGAAGTVGEKLFF
TRBV5-1	once	.	TRBJ2-3	TGCGCCAGCAGCTCCCTTTTGGGGGGGCCATCTGGTGGCGCAGATACGCAGTATTTT	CASSSLLGGPSGGADTQYF